Here is one T cell receptor beta chain with its context. The data are from a study of blood T cell repertoires in COVID-19. Authors' data handling: Amplification of reference gene primers provided the estimated nucleated cell counts. The repertoire was sequenced with immunoSEQ multiplex PCR; TCRdb's copy has only in-frame clones and lacks some. Clone size and V and J calls were adopted from that table, with D and trimming inferred from the DNA. The sample lists about 410,000 clones; 86% were seen once. Trimming removed 1 base from V and 0 bases from J, with 12 bases in between. Germline CDR1 reads SGHVS; CDR2 reads FQNEAQ. The CDR3 consists of 16 residues.

The chain is built from TRBV7-8 and TRBJ1-1, with D possibly matching TRBD1 (5 bases). This TCR came from a woman aged 25-40 years with active or convalescent COVID-19. Sequences were obtained from peripheral blood. The CDR3 coding sequence is TGTGCCAGCAGCTTAGGGGGGGAGGGTATGAACACTGAAGCTTTCTTT. This gives the protein CASSLGGEGMNTEAFF.